This TCR beta chain was identified during a study of T cell responses to AZD1222 COVID-19 vaccine. Sequenced by immunoSEQ multiplex PCR; TCRdb stores in-frame clones only, minus some. Seen here are tens of thousands of clones, approximately 92% observed once, and the top ten hold roughly 5.1%. In germline, CDR1 is SNHLY, CDR2 FYNNEI. CDR3 length: 14 amino acids. The V end lost 3 bases, the J end lost 3 bases, and 11 bases lay between the germline ends. The chain combines TRBV2 with TRBJ1-1; D perhaps matches TRBD1 (5 bases). This specimen was peripheral blood, taken 28 days after the second AZD1222 dose. The TCR comes from an adult who received the AZD1222 COVID-19 vaccine. For the CDR3, the DNA is TGTGCCAGCAGTGAGCTTCGAGGGGACACTGAAGCTTTCTTT. It encodes CASSELRGDTEAFF.